A selection of T cell receptor beta chains follows, all from one sample in a study of response to subunit inactivated influenza vaccine. TCRdb passed the RT-PCR reads through MiXCR, listing each CDR3 protein once. Among roughly 500,000 distinct CDR3 sequences listed, approximately 17% were seen once. The source material was CD4+ T cells sorted from PBMCs, sampled roughly 24 months after vaccination. Receptors originate from a man aged 45 to 70 who received an inactivated influenza vaccine. Each CDR3 is given with its conserved first and last residue. D genes are given only for firm matches. A row's size may be missing; if present it is once, few, many or a size class.

TRBV9,TRBJ2-2,.,TRBD1,CASSVGPGGNGELFF,TGTGCCAGCAGCGTAGGCCCAGGGGGCAACGGGGAGCTGTTTTTT
TRBV6-2/TRBV6-3,TRBJ1-2,few,.,CASSDETETFYGYTF,TGTGCCAGCAGTGACGAGACAGAAACCTTCTATGGCTACACCTTC
TRBV28,TRBJ2-4,many,.,CASSSGGSVENIQYF,TGTGCCAGCAGTTCGGGTGGGTCAGTTGAAAACATTCAGTACTTC
TRBV20-1,TRBJ2-1,.,TRBD2,CSARSTLAGEFF,TGCAGTGCTAGATCAACGCTAGCGGGAGAGTTCTTC
TRBV6-2/TRBV6-3,TRBJ1-6,.,TRBD1,CASEQGALAPLHF,TGTGCCAGCGAACAGGGGGCTTTAGCACCCCTCCACTTT
TRBV5-5,TRBJ2-1,.,.,CASSSSWAFEQFF,TGTGCCAGCAGCTCTAGCTGGGCCTTTGAGCAGTTCTTC
TRBV15,TRBJ2-4,.,TRBD1,CATSRDLLDRGKNIQYF,TGTGCCACCAGCAGAGATCTTTTAGACAGGGGCAAAAACATTCAGTACTTC
TRBV5-6,TRBJ2-2,.,.,CASSRGGWTGELFF,TGTGCCAGCAGCCGTGGGGGGTGGACCGGGGAGCTGTTTTTT
TRBV7-9,TRBJ1-1,few,.,CASSLQGVNTEAFF,TGTGCCAGCAGCTTGCAGGGAGTCAACACTGAAGCTTTCTTT
TRBV2,TRBJ2-3,.,TRBD2,CASSARLAASTDTQYF,TGTGCCAGCAGTGCGAGACTAGCGGCGAGCACAGATACGCAGTATTTT
TRBV29-1,TRBJ2-7,.,TRBD1,CSVRDRVFYEQYF,TGCAGCGTTCGGGACAGGGTTTTCTACGAGCAGTACTTC
TRBV6-1,TRBJ1-1,few,.,CASSPPQGMNTEAFF,TGTGCCAGCAGTCCCCCTCAGGGGATGAACACTGAAGCTTTCTTT
TRBV7-3,TRBJ2-1,.,TRBD2,CASSLIPSGGSNEQFF,TGTGCCAGCAGCTTAATCCCTAGCGGGGGGTCCAATGAGCAGTTCTTC
TRBV28,TRBJ1-1,.,.,CASSFHKGDAFF,TGTGCCAGCAGTTTTCACAAAGGGGACGCTTTCTTT
TRBV10-1,TRBJ1-5,.,.,CASRLRQVPRNQPQHF,TGCGCCAGCAGGCTCCGACAGGTACCACGGAATCAGCCCCAGCATTTT
TRBV12-3/TRBV12-4,TRBJ1-5,.,TRBD1,CASSFSATGGGSNQPQHF,TGTGCCAGCAGTTTCTCCGCGACAGGGGGTGGTAGCAATCAGCCCCAGCATTTT
TRBV20-1,TRBJ2-1,.,.,CSAQEVHNEQFF,TGCAGTGCTCAGGAGGTACACAATGAGCAGTTCTTC
TRBV10-3,TRBJ2-2,.,TRBD2,CAIKDSRLAGFQSTGELFF,TGTGCCATCAAAGACTCGCGACTAGCGGGGTTCCAATCCACCGGGGAGCTGTTTTTT
TRBV5-6,TRBJ1-1,.,TRBD1,CASSLGRGAMNTEAFF,TGTGCCAGCAGCTTGGGCAGGGGGGCAATGAACACTGAAGCTTTCTTT
TRBV6-5,TRBJ1-6,few,.,CASSSTLRGGSPLHF,TGTGCCAGCAGTTCCACCCTCAGGGGTGGATCACCCCTCCACTTT
TRBV19,TRBJ2-5,many,TRBD2,CASGEQGGETQYF,TGTGCCAGTGGAGAGCAGGGAGGGGAGACCCAGTACTTC
TRBV6-1,TRBJ1-4,.,TRBD1,CASRTSRQGSLTNEKLFF,TGTGCCAGCAGAACCTCAAGACAGGGGAGTTTAACTAATGAAAAACTGTTTTTT
TRBV4-2,TRBJ2-3,few,TRBD2,CASSPWTSGTDTQYF,TGTGCCAGCAGCCCCTGGACTAGCGGGACAGATACGCAGTATTTT
TRBV7-8,TRBJ2-7,.,.,CASTTRVGQYEQYF,TGTGCCAGCACTACCAGGGTTGGACAGTACGAGCAGTACTTC
TRBV15,TRBJ2-2,few,.,CATSRGGTSGELFF,TGTGCCACCAGCAGAGGGGGGACCTCCGGGGAGCTGTTTTTT
TRBV6-5,TRBJ2-6,many,.,CASSYRGSWANVLTF,TGTGCCAGCAGTTACAGGGGTTCCTGGGCCAACGTCCTGACTTTC
TRBV6-1,TRBJ2-1,.,TRBD2,CASGKRLAGGNEQFF,TGTGCCAGCGGAAAACGACTAGCGGGAGGCAATGAGCAGTTCTTC
TRBV20-1,TRBJ1-1,.,.,CSVREAGTEAFF,TGCAGTGTGCGGGAGGCGGGCACTGAAGCTTTCTTT
TRBV7-2,TRBJ1-1,few,TRBD1,CASSPITGVNTEAFF,TGTGCCAGCAGCCCAATCACAGGGGTGAACACTGAAGCTTTCTTT
TRBV20-1,TRBJ1-4,.,.,CSASPGTVANEKLFF,TGCAGTGCTAGCCCCGGGACGGTGGCTAATGAAAAACTGTTTTTT
TRBV5-1,TRBJ2-1,few,TRBD2,CASSGLAGVPYNEQFF,TGCGCCAGCAGCGGACTAGCGGGAGTTCCCTACAATGAGCAGTTCTTC
TRBV5-1,TRBJ1-2,.,.,CASSLVSGESYGYTF,TGCGCCAGCAGCTTGGTGTCGGGAGAGTCCTATGGCTACACCTTC
TRBV18,TRBJ2-7,.,TRBD1,CASSPGTATYEQYF,TGTGCCAGCTCACCAGGGACAGCAACCTACGAGCAGTACTTC